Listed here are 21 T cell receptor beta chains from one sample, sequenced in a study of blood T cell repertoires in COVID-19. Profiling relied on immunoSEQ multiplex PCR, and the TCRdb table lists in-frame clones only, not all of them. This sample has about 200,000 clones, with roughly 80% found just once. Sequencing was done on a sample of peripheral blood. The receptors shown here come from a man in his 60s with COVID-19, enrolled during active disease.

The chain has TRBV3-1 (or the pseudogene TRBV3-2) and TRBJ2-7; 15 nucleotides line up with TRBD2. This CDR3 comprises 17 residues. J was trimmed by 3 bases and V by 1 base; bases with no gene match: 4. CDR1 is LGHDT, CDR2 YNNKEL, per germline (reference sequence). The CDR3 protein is CASSQVWGLAGGYEQYF. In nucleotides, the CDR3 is TGTGCCAGCAGCCAAGTCTGGGGACTAGCGGGAGGCTACGAGCAGTACTTC.

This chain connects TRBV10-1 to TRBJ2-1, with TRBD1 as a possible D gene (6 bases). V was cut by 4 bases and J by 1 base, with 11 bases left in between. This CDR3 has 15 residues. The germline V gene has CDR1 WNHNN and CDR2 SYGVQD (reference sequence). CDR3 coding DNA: TGCGCCAGCAGTGGCACAGGGATTTCCTACAATGAGCAGTTCTTC. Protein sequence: CASSGTGISYNEQFF.

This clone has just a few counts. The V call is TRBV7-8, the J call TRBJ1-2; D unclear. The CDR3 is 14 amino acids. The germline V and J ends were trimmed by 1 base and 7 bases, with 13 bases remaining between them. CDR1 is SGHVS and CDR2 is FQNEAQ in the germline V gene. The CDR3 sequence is CASSLGRTGGGYTF. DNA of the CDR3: TGTGCCAGCAGCTTAGGCCGGACTGGTGGTGGCTACACCTTC.

Here the CDR3 DNA reads TGTGCCAGCAGCTCGGGACAGGGGTACTACAATGAGCAGTTCTTC. Amino acid sequence: CASSSGQGYYNEQFF. V gene TRBV11-2 combines with J gene TRBJ2-1; TRBD1 matches at 10 bases. The CDR3 runs 15 residues. Germline V gene lookup returns CDR1 SGHAT and CDR2 FQNNGV. V was clipped by 4 bases and J by 3 bases; unmatched bases: 3.

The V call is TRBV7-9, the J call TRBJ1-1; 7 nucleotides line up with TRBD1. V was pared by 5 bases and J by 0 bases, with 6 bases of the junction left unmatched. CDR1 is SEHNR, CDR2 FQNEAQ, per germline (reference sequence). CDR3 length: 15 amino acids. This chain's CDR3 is CASSITGAMNTEAFF. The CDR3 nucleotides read TGTGCCAGCAGCATCACAGGGGCCATGAACACTGAAGCTTTCTTT.

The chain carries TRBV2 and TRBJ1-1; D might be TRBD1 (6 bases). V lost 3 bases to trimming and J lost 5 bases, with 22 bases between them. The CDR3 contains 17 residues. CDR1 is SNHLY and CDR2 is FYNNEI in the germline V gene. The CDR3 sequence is CASSEKGTRFPGTEAFF. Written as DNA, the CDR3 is TGTGCCAGCAGTGAGAAGGGGACAAGGTTTCCGGGTACTGAAGCTTTCTTT. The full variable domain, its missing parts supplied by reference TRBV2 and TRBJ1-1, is EPEVTQTPSHQVTQMGQEVILRCVPISNHLYFYWYRQILGQKVEFLVSFYNNEISEKSEIFDDQFSVERPDGSNFTLKIRSTKLEDSAMYFCASSEKGTRFPGTEAFFGQGTRLTVV.

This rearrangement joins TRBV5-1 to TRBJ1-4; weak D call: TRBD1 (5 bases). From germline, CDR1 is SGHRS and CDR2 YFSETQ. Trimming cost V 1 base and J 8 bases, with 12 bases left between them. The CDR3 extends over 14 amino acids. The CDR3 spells CASSLTGAVEKLFF. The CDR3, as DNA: TGCGCCAGCAGCTTGACAGGCGCCGTCGAAAAACTGTTTTTT.

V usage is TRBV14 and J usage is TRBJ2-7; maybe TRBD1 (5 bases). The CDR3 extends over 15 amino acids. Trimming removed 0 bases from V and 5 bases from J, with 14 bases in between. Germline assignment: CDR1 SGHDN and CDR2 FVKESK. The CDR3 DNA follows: TGTGCCAGCAGCCAAGATCTAGGCAGGGCTGACGAGCAGTACTTC. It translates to CASSQDLGRADEQYF.

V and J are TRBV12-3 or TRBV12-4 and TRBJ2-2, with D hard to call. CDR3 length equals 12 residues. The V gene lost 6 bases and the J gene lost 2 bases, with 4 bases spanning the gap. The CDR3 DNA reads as TGTGCCAGCAGCTATAACACCGGGGAGCTGTTTTTT. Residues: CASSYNTGELFF.

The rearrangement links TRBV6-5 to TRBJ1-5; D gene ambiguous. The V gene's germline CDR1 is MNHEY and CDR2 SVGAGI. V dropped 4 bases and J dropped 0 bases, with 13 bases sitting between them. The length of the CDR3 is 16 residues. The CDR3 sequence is CASSLAAPYSNQPQHF. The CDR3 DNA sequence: TGTGCCAGCAGTTTAGCGGCCCCTTATAGCAATCAGCCCCAGCATTTT.

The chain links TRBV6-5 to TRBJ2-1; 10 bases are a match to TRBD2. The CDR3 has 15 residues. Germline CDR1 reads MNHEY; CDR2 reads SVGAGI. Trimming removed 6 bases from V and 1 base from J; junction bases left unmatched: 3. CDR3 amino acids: CASRKAGGSYNEQFF. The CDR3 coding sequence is TGTGCCAGCAGAAAAGCGGGAGGGTCCTACAATGAGCAGTTCTTC.

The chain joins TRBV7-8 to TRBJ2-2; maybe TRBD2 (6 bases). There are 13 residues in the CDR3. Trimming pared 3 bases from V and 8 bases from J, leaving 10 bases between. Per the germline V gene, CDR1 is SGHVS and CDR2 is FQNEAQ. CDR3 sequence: CASSFGGNGELFF. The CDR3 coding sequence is TGTGCCAGCAGCTTCGGCGGGAATGGGGAGCTGTTTTTT.

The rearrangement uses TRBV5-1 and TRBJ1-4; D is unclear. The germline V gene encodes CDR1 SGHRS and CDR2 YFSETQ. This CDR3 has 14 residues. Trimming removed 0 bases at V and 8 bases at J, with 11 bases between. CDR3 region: CASSLALRGEKLFF. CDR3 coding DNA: TGCGCCAGCAGCTTGGCCTTAAGAGGAGAAAAACTGTTTTTT.

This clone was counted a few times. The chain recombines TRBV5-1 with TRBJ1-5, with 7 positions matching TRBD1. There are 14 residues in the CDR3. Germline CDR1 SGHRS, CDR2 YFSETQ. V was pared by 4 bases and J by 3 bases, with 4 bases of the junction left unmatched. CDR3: CASSPGQPNQPQHF. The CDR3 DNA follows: TGCGCCAGCAGCCCGGGACAGCCCAATCAGCCCCAGCATTTT.

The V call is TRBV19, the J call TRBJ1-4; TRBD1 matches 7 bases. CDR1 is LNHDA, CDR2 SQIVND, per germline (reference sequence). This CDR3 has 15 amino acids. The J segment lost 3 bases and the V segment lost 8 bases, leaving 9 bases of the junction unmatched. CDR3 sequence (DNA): TGTGCCAGTCACCAGGGGGACCTACCTAATGAAAAACTGTTTTTT. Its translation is CASHQGDLPNEKLFF.

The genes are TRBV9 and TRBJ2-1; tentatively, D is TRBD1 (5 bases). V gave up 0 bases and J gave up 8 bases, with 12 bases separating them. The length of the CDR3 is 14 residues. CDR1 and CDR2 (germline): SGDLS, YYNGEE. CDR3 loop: CASSVAPRADEQFF. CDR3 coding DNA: TGTGCCAGCAGCGTAGCTCCCAGGGCCGATGAGCAGTTCTTC.

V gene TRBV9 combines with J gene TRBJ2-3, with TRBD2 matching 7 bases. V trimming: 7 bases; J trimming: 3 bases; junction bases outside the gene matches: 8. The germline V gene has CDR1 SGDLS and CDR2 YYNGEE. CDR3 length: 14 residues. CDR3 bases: TGTGCCAGCGGCCTAGGACTAGGTACAGATACGCAGTATTTT. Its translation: CASGLGLGTDTQYF.

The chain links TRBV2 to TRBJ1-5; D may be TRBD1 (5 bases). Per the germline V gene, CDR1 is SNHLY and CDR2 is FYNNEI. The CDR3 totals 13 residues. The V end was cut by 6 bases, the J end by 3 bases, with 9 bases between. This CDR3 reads CASRGGVNQPQHF. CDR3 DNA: TGTGCCAGCAGGGGGGGAGTCAATCAGCCCCAGCATTTT.

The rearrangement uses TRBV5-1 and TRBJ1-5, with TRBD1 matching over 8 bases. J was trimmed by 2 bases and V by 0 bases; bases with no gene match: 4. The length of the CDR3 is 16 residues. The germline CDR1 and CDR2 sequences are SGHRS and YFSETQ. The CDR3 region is CASSLDGQGRNQPQHF. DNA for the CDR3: TGCGCCAGCAGCTTGGACGGACAGGGACGCAATCAGCCCCAGCATTTT.

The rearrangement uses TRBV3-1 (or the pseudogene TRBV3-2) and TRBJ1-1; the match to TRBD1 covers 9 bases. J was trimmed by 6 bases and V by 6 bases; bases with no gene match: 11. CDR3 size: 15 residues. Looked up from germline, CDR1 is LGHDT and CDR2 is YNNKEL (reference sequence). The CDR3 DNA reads TGTGCCAGCAGTTACAGGGGGCCTCGGCGCGCTGAAGCTTTCTTT. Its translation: CASSYRGPRRAEAFF.

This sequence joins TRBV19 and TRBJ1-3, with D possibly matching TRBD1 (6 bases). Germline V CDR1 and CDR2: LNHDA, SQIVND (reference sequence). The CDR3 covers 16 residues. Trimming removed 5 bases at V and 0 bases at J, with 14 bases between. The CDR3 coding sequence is TGTGCCAGTAGTGGAGGCAGGGGCAGCTCTGGAAACACCATATATTTT. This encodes CASSGGRGSSGNTIYF.